This is a list of T cell receptor beta chains from one sample in a study of blood T cell repertoires in COVID-19. Only in-frame clones appear in the TCRdb table, and some are missing; sequencing was by immunoSEQ multiplex PCR. This sample has some 260,000 clones, with about four fifths found just once. The sequenced sample was peripheral blood. The receptors stem from an elderly man with acute or convalescent COVID-19. The CDR3 runs from the conserved cysteine through the conserved F or W. The D gene is left open where the match is weak. Clone size appears in some rows only: once, few, many, or a class for an expanded clone.

>15|NA|TRBJ1-5|TRBD1|TRBV2
TGTGCCAGCAGTGGGGACAGGGGGCGGGATCAGCCCCAGCATTTT
CASSGDRGRDQPQHF
>13|once|TRBJ1-2|TRBD1|TRBV11-3
TGTGCCAGCAGTCTAACAGGGGGCATTGGCTACACCTTC
CASSLTGGIGYTF
>13|NA|TRBJ2-1|NA|TRBV2
TGTGCCAGCAGTGAACTCGCCTACAATGAGCAGTTCTTC
CASSELAYNEQFF
>15|NA|TRBJ2-3|TRBD2|TRBV7-2
TGTGCCAGCAGCTCGAGCGGGAGGACGGCAGATACGCAGTATTTT
CASSSSGRTADTQYF
>18|NA|TRBJ2-3|NA|TRBV21-1
TGTGCCAGCTTTGTGGGACTAGCGGGAGAGTGGAGCACAGATACGCAGTATTTT
CASFVGLAGEWSTDTQYF
>14|few|TRBJ2-7|NA|TRBV6-5
TGTGCCAGCAGGAAGGAGGAGTTCTCCTACGAGCAGTACTTC
CASRKEEFSYEQYF
>16|NA|TRBJ2-1|TRBD2|TRBV4-2
TGTGCCAGCAGCCAGTATTTAGCGGGAGAAGTCAATGAGCAGTTCTTC
CASSQYLAGEVNEQFF
>15|NA|TRBJ2-3|NA|TRBV9
TGTGCCAGCAGCCTACGGGGAGATCCTGCAGATACGCAGTATTTT
CASSLRGDPADTQYF
>15|NA|TRBJ1-1|NA|TRBV7-2
TGTGCCAGCAGCTTAACCAGGGCTCCGAACACTGAAGCTTTCTTT
CASSLTRAPNTEAFF
>18|NA|TRBJ2-2|TRBD1|TRBV24-1
TGTGCCACCAGTGACAAACTCGGGACAGGGCCCAACACCGGGGAGCTGTTTTTT
CATSDKLGTGPNTGELFF
>16|once|TRBJ2-2|NA|TRBV7-9
TGTGCCAGCAGCTTGCTAGGCAGAGTGAACACCGGGGAGCTGTTTTTT
CASSLLGRVNTGELFF
>18|NA|TRBJ2-3|TRBD2|TRBV6-2/TRBV6-3
TGTGCCAGCAGTTACTCGCATACTAGCGGGAGGAACACAGATACGCAGTATTTT
CASSYSHTSGRNTDTQYF
>15|NA|TRBJ1-3|NA|TRBV6-5
TGTGCCAGCAGTCGCCAGCAGGACTCTGGAAACACCATATATTTT
CASSRQQDSGNTIYF
>15|NA|TRBJ2-2|TRBD1|TRBV11-2
TGTGCCAGCAGCCCGGGACAGGGGTGGAACGGGGAGCTGTTTTTT
CASSPGQGWNGELFF
>15|NA|TRBJ1-3|NA|TRBV5-1
TGCGCCAGCAGCTTGGTTTCCTCCTCTGGAAACACCATATATTTT
CASSLVSSSGNTIYF
>16|NA|TRBJ1-3|NA|TRBV10-3
TGTGCCATCTCCCCCGGCAGGTCGGCCGATGGAAACACCATATATTTT
CAISPGRSADGNTIYF
>17|NA|TRBJ2-1|TRBD2|TRBV18
TGTGCCAGCTCACCATATCCCTCGGCGGGAGCAAACAATGAGCAGTTCTTC
CASSPYPSAGANNEQFF
>20|NA|TRBJ2-1|TRBD2|TRBV30
TGTGCCTGGAGTCCTCTAGGCGGGGGGCCAGTTCGTAACTCCTACAATGAGCAGTTCTTC
CAWSPLGGGPVRNSYNEQFF
>14|NA|TRBJ2-3|NA|TRBV5-1
TGCGCCAGCAGCTTGGCCGGGTTCACAGATACGCAGTATTTT
CASSLAGFTDTQYF
>14|once|TRBJ1-1|NA|TRBV6-1
TGTGCCAGCAGTGATGCTGACGTGGGGCGCAAAGCTTTCTTT
CASSDADVGRKAFF
>13|NA|TRBJ2-7|NA|TRBV25-1
TGTGCCAGCAGGAAGACTAGCTCCTACGAGCAGTACTTC
CASRKTSSYEQYF
>12|few|TRBJ2-1|NA|TRBV19
TGTGCCACAGGGGCTAGACGCAATGAGCAGTTCTTC
CATGARRNEQFF
>18|NA|TRBJ1-1|NA|TRBV7-2
TGTGCCAGCAGCTTAGGAAGCTCGGTGGAGCGAAGGAACACTGAAGCTTTCTTT
CASSLGSSVERRNTEAFF
>16|NA|TRBJ2-1|TRBD1|TRBV24-1
TGTGCCACCAGTGGGGCCGGGACAGGGGGCATGAATGAGCAGTTCTTC
CATSGAGTGGMNEQFF
>12|once|TRBJ1-2|TRBD1|TRBV10-1
TGCGCCAGCAGGGGGACAGCGGGTGGCTACACCTTC
CASRGTAGGYTF
>15|NA|TRBJ2-7|TRBD1|TRBV11-2
TGTGCCAGCAGCTTGGATACAGGGGCTTCCTACGAGCAGTACTTC
CASSLDTGASYEQYF
>18|NA|TRBJ2-1|TRBD1|TRBV9
TGTGCCAGCAGCGTAGTCCCCTTGGGACAGAGATTCTACAATGAGCAGTTCTTC
CASSVVPLGQRFYNEQFF
>13|NA|TRBJ1-5|NA|TRBV12-3/TRBV12-4
TGTGCCAGCAGTTTTAGACAGTTTCAGCCCCAGCATTTT
CASSFRQFQPQHF
>16|NA|TRBJ2-1|TRBD2|TRBV5-5
TGTGCCAGCAGCTCGCGGACTAGCGGGATCTACAATGAGCAGTTCTTC
CASSSRTSGIYNEQFF
>14|NA|TRBJ2-7|NA|TRBV7-6
TGTGCCAGCAGCTTATATCCGGGACAAAACGAGCAGTACTTC
CASSLYPGQNEQYF
>14|NA|TRBJ1-1|NA|TRBV7-9
TGTGCCAGCAGCTTAGCGCGAGGGTATACTGAAGCTTTCTTT
CASSLARGYTEAFF
>16|NA|TRBJ1-6|NA|TRBV6-1
TGTGCCAGCAGTGAGGTCAGGGTCTCCTATAATTCACCCCTCCACTTT
CASSEVRVSYNSPLHF
>14|NA|TRBJ1-6|NA|TRBV7-9
TGTGCCAGCAGCTTACTAAGAGGGAATTCACCCCTCCACTTT
CASSLLRGNSPLHF
>16|NA|TRBJ1-6|TRBD1|TRBV19
TGTGCCAGTAGTACCTTCAGACAGGGGGCTAATTCACCCCTCCACTTT
CASSTFRQGANSPLHF
>14|once|TRBJ1-1|TRBD1|TRBV11-3
TGTGCCAGCAGCTCACAGGGGTTGAACACTGAAGCTTTCTTT
CASSSQGLNTEAFF
>13|NA|TRBJ2-7|NA|TRBV27
TGTGCCAGCAGTCCGACAGTAAGGTACGAGCAGTACTTC
CASSPTVRYEQYF
>14|NA|TRBJ1-2|NA|TRBV28
TGTGCCAGCAGATCAACAGGGCAGGGATATGGCTACACCTTC
CASRSTGQGYGYTF
>13|NA|TRBJ2-7|NA|TRBV7-2
TGTGCCAGCAGCTTGACTCAAACCTACGAGCAGTACTTC
CASSLTQTYEQYF
>15|NA|TRBJ2-7|NA|TRBV5-4
TGTGCCAGCAGCCTACCCGGGACACGGCGTTACGAGCAGTACTTC
CASSLPGTRRYEQYF
>13|NA|TRBJ2-1|NA|TRBV5-1
TGCGCCAGCAGCTCTGGGGGCGGATATGAGCAGTTCTTC
CASSSGGGYEQFF
>14|NA|TRBJ2-6|NA|TRBV3-1/TRBV3-2
TGTGCCAGCAGAGACACCTCTGGGGCCAACGTCCTGACTTTC
CASRDTSGANVLTF
>12|NA|TRBJ2-3|TRBD1|TRBV7-8
TGTGCCAGCAGCGACAGGGGCGATACGCAGTATTTT
CASSDRGDTQYF
>14|NA|TRBJ1-1|TRBD1|TRBV5-1
TGCGCCAGCAGCACGGGACAGGAGAACACTGAAGCTTTCTTT
CASSTGQENTEAFF
>14|few|TRBJ1-3|NA|TRBV27
TGTGCCAGCAGTTCCCAGTACTCTGGAAACACCATATATTTT
CASSSQYSGNTIYF
>18|once|TRBJ2-1|TRBD2|TRBV24-1
TGTGCCACCAGTGATTTGCGGGTTGGGGCTAGCGGAAACAATGAGCAGTTCTTC
CATSDLRVGASGNNEQFF